Sequencing of this T cell receptor (beta chain) was carried out in a study of blood T cell repertoires in COVID-19. Trimming cost V 4 bases and J 3 bases, with 4 bases left between them. This CDR3 spans 11 amino acids. Per the germline V gene, CDR1 is SGHTS and CDR2 is YDEGEE. Seattle's enrolled individuals joined amid active infection and were then monitored longitudinally. The protocol was immunoSEQ multiplex PCR, while the TCRdb copy is restricted to in-frame clones and leaves out a portion. Among 150,000 or so clones listed, approximately 90% were seen once. This sequence joins TRBV5-8 and TRBJ1-1; D not resolved. The receptor comes from a man younger than 35 with COVID-19, enrolled during active disease. Sequencing was carried out using peripheral blood. CDR3 DNA sequence: TGTGCCAGCAGCCCTGACACTGAAGCTTTCTTT. This codes for CASSPDTEAFF. Filled out from reference TRBV5-8 and TRBJ1-1, the complete variable domain reads EAGVTQSPTHLIKTRGQQATLRCSPISGHTSVYWYQQALGLGLQFLLWYDEGEERNRGNFPPRFSGRQFPNYSSELNVNALELEDSALYLCASSPDTEAFFGQGTRLTVV.